The present entry profiles one T cell receptor (beta chain) with its context. Its antigen is still unknown. This record comes from a study of T cells in Graves' hyperthyroidism and ophthalmopathy. Whole-study results and caveats: Blood shared most expanded thyroid clonotypes above 0.001.

CDR1 and CDR2 from the germline V gene are KGHSH and LQKENI. CDR3 size: 16 residues. V shed 6 bases and J shed 7 bases, with 22 bases lying between them. Amplified TCR beta CDR3 regions derived from RNA transcripts. TCR CDR3 underwent first-round RT-PCR with the HTBI primer set. TCRdb ran MiXCR on the multiplex PCR reads and lists one entry per CDR3 protein. The table includes about 400,000 distinct CDR3 sequences, about an eighth detected once. The clonotype was recovered from a woman aged 18-29 years with Graves' hyperthyroidism. The sample consisted of blood. This rearrangement joins TRBV18 to TRBJ2-1; tentative D call: TRBD2 (5 bases). CDR3 sequence reads: CASSQSGTRGLNEQFF. CDR3 nucleotides: TGTGCCAGCTCCCAATCTGGCACCCGGGGTTTGAATGAGCAGTTCTTC. Full variable domain (missing parts from reference TRBV18 and TRBJ2-1): NAGVMQNPRHLVRRRGQEARLRCSPMKGHSHVYWYRQLPEEGLKFMVYLQKENIIDESGMPKERFSAEFPKEGPSILRIQQVVRGDSAAYFCASSQSGTRGLNEQFFGPGTRLTVL.